What follows is one TCR beta chain and its context. Before the COVID-19 pandemic, during about 2010-2018, CD4+ T cells were taken from unexposed donors. The sample originates from a study of CD4 T cells in relation to SARS-CoV-2 and coronaviruses. Sequencing used immunoSEQ multiplex PCR; TCRdb keeps in-frame clones, though not all of them. The sample gives 65,000 or so clones, 75% to 90% of which show up once; around 1.6% is in the top ten. The sample was memory CD4+ T cells from PBMCs. The sequence was obtained from a human donor in good health.

This CDR3 is CAWSQGGAETQYF. CDR3 DNA sequence: TGTGCCTGGTCCCAGGGGGGGGCAGAGACCCAGTACTTC. This chain links TRBV30 with TRBJ2-5; D is possibly TRBD1 or TRBD2 (7 bases each). CDR3 length equals 13 residues. The germline V gene has CDR1 GTSNPN and CDR2 SVGIG (reference sequence). The V and J ends lost 5 bases and 4 bases respectively, with 14 bases between them.